This TCR beta chain was identified during a study of T-cell reconstitution after alpha-beta-depleted transplantation in children. Study-wide points: High day-60 TCRbeta diversity in some patients came from surviving recipient T cells and thymic progenitors. At one year after transplant, newly produced T cells mostly accounted for T-cell counts and diversity. At around two months after transplant, the alpha-beta T cells were reportedly derived from several hundred expanded clones that came from non-depleted graft cells.

TCRbeta library preparation incorporated unique molecular identifiers. TCRdb analysed the PCR reads with MiXCR anew, one entry per CDR3 protein. This sample has approximately 120,000 distinct CDR3 sequences, with roughly 10% found just once. Germline CDR1 and CDR2: SGDLS and YYNGEE. This CDR3 has 17 amino acids. The V end was cut by 3 bases, the J end by 0 bases, with 15 bases between. Notes on this clonotype: Antigen unknown.

V and J are TRBV9 and TRBJ2-2, with D possibly called TRBD1 or TRBD2 (5 bases each). The sample here was PBMCs, mostly from graft donor cells, taken 180 days after TCRalphabeta/CD19-depleted stem cell transplant. The receptor was isolated from a girl under three years old who had a stem cell transplant for combined immunodeficiency, so the T cells may come from the graft donor. CDR3 amino acids: CASSGDPGRTNTGELFF. The CDR3 region has the DNA TGTGCCAGCAGCGGTGATCCGGGACGTACGAACACCGGGGAGCTGTTTTTT.